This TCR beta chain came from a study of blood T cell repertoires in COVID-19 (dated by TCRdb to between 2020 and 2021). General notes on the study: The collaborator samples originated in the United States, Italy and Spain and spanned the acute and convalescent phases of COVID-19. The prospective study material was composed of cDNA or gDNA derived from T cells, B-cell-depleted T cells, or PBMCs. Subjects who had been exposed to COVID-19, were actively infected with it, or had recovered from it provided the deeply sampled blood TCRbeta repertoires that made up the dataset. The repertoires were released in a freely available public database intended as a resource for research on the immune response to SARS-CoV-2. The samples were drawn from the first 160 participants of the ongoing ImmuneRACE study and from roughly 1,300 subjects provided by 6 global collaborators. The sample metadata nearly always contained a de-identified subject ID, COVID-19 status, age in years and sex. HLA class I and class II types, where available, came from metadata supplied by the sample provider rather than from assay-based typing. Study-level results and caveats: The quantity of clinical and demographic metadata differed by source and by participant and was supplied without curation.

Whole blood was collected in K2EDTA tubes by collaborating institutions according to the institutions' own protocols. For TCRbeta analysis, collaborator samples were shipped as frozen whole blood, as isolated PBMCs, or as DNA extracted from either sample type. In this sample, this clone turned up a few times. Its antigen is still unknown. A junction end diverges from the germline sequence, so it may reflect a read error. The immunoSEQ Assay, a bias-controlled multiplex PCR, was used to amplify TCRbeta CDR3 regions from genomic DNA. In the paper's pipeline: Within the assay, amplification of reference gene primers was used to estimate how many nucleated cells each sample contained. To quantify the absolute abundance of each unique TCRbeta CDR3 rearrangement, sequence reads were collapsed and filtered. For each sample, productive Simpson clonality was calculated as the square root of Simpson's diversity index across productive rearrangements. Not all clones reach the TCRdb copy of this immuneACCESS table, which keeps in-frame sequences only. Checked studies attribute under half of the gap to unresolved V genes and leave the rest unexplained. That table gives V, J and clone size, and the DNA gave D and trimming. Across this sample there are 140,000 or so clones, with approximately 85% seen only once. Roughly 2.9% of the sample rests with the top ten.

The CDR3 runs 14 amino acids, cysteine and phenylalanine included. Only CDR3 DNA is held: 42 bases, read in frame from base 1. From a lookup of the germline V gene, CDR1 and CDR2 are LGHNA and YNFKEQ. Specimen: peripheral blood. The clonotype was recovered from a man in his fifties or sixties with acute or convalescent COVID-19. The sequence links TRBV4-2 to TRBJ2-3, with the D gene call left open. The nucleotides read TGTGCCAGCACCCAAGATCTAGGTCCCAATACGCAGTATTTT. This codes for CASTQDLGPNTQYF.